This entry describes one T cell receptor beta chain. The antigen is unknown. This record belongs to a study of shared clonotypes between healthy human individuals. Subsets obtained from CD4+ cells comprised CD45RA+ naive and CD45RA-negative memory cells. Original methodology: Filtering differed since immunoSEQ provided only junctions, with no quality scores. Profiling relied on immunoSEQ multiplex PCR, and the TCRdb table lists in-frame clones only, not all of them. V and J calls and clone size are as listed in that table; D and trimming were resolved from the DNA. In the table there are some 1 million clones, roughly 70% of which are singletons. Whole-study findings and limits: Compared with memory subsets, naive subsets generally had larger estimated richness.

The germline V gene has CDR1 SGHTA and CDR2 FQGNSA. The CDR3 has 19 residues. Unmatched junction bases numbered 11, after V lost 0 bases and J lost 0 bases. This chain connects TRBV7-2 to TRBJ2-3, with TRBD2 identical over 8 bases. Specimen: memory CD4+ T cells sorted from blood. Described subset: CD45RA-negative fraction. The TCR was taken from a man younger than 35 in good health. CDR3: CASSLAIWLAGTSTDTQYF. The CDR3 nucleotides are TGTGCCAGCAGCTTAGCGATATGGCTAGCGGGTACTAGCACAGATACGCAGTATTTT.